Listed here is a single TCR beta chain. This entry belongs to a study of blood T cell repertoires in COVID-19. Germline values: CDR1 MDHEN, CDR2 SYDVKM. With 0 bases clipped from V and 8 bases from J, the junction kept 7 bases outside the gene matches. The CDR3 covers 15 residues. Data came from immunoSEQ multiplex PCR; TCRdb stores just in-frame clones and leaves some out. The sample lists under 90,000 clones, about 80% occurring once. The sequencing sample was made of peripheral blood. This sequence originates from a human donor in a cohort sampled during active COVID-19. The chain joins TRBV28 to TRBJ1-2; 9 positions match TRBD1. The CDR3 is CASSLWGQGSKGYTF. The CDR3 DNA is TGTGCCAGCAGTTTATGGGGACAGGGCAGTAAGGGCTACACCTTC.